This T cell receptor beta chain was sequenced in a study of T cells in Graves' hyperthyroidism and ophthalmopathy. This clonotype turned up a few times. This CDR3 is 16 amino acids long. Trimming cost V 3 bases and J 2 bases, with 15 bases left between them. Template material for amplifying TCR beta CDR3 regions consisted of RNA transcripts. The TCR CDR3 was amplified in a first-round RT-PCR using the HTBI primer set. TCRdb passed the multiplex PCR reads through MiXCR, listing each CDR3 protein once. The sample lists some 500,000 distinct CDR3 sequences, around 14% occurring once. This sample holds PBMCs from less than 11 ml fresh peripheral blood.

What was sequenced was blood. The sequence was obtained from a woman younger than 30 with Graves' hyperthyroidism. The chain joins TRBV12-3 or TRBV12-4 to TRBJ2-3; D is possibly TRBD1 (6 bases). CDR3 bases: TGTGCCAGCAGTTTTGGCGGCAGGGGCCTCACAGATACGCAGTATTTT. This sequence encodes CASSFGGRGLTDTQYF.